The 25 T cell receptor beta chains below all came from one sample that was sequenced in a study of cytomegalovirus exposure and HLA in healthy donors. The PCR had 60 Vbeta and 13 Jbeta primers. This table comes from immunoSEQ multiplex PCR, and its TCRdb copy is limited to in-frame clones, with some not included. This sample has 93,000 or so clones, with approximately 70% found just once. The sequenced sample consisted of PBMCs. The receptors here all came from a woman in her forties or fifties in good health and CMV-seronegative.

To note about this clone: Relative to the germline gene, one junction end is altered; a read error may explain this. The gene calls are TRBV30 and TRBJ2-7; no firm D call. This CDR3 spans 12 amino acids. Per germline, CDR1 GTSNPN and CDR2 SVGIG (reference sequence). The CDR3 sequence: CAWSESSYGQYF. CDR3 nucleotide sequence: TGTGCCTGGAGTGAATCTTCCTACGGGCAGTACTTC.

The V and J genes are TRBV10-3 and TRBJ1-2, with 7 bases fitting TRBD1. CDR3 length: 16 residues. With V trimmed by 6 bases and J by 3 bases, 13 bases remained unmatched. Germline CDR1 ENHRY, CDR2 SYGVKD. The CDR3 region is CAIRTLDRAGDYGYTF. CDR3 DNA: TGTGCCATCAGGACTCTAGACAGGGCTGGTGACTATGGCTACACCTTC.

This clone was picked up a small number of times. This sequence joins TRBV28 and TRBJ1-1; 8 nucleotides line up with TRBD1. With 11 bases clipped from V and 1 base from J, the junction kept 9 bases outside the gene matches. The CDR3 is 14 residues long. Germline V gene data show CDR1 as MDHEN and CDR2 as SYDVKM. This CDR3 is CASPAGTGNTEAFF. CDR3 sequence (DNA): TGTGCCTCCCCAGCCGGGACAGGGAACACTGAAGCTTTCTTT.

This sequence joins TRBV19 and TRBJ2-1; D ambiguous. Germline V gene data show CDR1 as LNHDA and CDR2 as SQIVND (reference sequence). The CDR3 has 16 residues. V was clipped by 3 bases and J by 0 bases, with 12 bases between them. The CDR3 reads CASSMSIRSSYNEQFF. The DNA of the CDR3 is TGTGCCAGTAGTATGTCGATACGGAGCTCCTACAATGAGCAGTTCTTC. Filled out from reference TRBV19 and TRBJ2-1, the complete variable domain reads DGGITQSPKYLFRKEGQNVTLSCEQNLNHDAMYWYRQDPGQGLRLIYYSQIVNDFQKGDIAEGYSVSREKKESFPLTVTSAQKNPTAFYLCASSMSIRSSYNEQFFGPGTRLTVL.

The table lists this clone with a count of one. The CDR3 coding sequence is TGTGCCAGTAGTATAGGGCTATCGGGGGGGGGCTCCTACAATGAGCAGTTCTTC. It codes for CASSIGLSGGGSYNEQFF. V gene TRBV19 combines with J gene TRBJ2-1, with TRBD2 matching 8 bases. With V trimmed by 1 base and J by 0 bases, 8 bases remained unmatched. The germline gives CDR1 LNHDA, CDR2 SQIVND (reference sequence). This CDR3 has 18 residues.

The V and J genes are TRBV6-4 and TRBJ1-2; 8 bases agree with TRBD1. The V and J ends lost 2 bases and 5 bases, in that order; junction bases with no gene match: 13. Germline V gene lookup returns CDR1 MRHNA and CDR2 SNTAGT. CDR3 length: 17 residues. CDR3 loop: CASSDTYRGYSEYGYTF. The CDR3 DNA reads TGTGCCAGCAGTGACACGTACAGGGGGTATTCGGAATATGGCTACACCTTC.

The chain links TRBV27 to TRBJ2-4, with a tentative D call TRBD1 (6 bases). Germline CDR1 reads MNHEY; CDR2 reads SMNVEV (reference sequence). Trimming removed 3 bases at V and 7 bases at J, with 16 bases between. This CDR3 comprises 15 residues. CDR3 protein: CASSFKSRTENIQYF. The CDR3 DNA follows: TGTGCCAGCAGTTTCAAGAGCCGGACAGAGAACATTCAGTACTTC.

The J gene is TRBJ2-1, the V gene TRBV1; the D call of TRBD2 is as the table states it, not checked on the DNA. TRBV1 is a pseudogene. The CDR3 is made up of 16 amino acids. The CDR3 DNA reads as TGCACCAGCAGCTCAAGGACTAGCGGGGGGGCCGGTGAGCAGTTCTTC. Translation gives CTSSSRTSGGAGEQFF.

The CDR3 region is CATSSRTSGTSYEQYF. CDR3 DNA: TGTGCCACCAGCTCCCGGACTAGCGGGACCTCCTACGAGCAGTACTTC. The rearrangement links TRBV15 to TRBJ2-7, with 12 bases lining up with TRBD2. Germline V gene data show CDR1 as LNHNV and CDR2 as YYDKDF (reference sequence). After removal of 5 bases from V and 0 bases from J, the junction contained 5 bases not matched to a gene. The CDR3 extends over 16 amino acids.

The CDR3 region is CASSVSIGTGAYEQYF. As DNA, the CDR3 is TGTGCCAGCAGTGTTTCTATCGGGACAGGGGCCTACGAGCAGTACTTC. The chain recombines TRBV6-1 with TRBJ2-7; 10 bases fit TRBD1. The V segment lost 4 bases and the J segment 2 bases; nucleotides outside the gene matches: 8. CDR3 size: 16 residues. The germline V gene encodes CDR1 MNHNS and CDR2 SASEGT.

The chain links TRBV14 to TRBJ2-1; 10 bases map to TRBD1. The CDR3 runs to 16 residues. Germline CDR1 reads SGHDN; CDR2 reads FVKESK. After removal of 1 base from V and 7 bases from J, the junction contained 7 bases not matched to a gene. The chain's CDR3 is CASSQVLGQGWNEQFF. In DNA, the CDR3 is TGTGCCAGCAGCCAAGTATTGGGACAGGGGTGGAATGAGCAGTTCTTC.

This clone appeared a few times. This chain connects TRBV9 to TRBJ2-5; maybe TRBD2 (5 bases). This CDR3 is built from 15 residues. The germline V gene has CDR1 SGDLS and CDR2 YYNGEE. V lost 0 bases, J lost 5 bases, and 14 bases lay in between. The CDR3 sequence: CASSVADGGWETQYF. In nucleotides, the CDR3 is TGTGCCAGCAGCGTAGCCGACGGAGGATGGGAGACCCAGTACTTC.

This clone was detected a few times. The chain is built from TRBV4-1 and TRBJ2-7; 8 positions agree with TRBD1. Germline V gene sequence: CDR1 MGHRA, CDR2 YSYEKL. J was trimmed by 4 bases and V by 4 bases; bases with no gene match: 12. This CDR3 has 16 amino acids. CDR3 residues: CASSPQARTGSYEQYF. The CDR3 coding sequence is TGCGCCAGCAGCCCCCAAGCACGGACAGGGTCTTACGAGCAGTACTTC.

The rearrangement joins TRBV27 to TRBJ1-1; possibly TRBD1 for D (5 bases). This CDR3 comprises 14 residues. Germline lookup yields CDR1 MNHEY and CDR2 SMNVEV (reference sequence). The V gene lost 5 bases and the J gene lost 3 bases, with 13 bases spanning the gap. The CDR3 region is CASSNGGDYTEAFF. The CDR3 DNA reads TGTGCCAGCAGTAATGGGGGGGATTACACTGAAGCTTTCTTT.

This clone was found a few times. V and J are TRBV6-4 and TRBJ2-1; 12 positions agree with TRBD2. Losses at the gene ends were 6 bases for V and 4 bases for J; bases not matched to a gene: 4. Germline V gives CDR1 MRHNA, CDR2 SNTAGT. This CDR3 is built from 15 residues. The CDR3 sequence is CASRETSGGYNEQFF. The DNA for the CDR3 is TGTGCCAGCAGGGAAACTAGCGGGGGGTACAATGAGCAGTTCTTC.

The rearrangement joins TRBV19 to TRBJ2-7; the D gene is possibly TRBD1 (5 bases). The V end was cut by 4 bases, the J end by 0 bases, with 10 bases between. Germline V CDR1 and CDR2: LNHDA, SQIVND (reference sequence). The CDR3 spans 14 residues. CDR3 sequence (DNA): TGTGCCAGTAGTAGGACGACAGCCTCCTACGAGCAGTACTTC. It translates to CASSRTTASYEQYF.

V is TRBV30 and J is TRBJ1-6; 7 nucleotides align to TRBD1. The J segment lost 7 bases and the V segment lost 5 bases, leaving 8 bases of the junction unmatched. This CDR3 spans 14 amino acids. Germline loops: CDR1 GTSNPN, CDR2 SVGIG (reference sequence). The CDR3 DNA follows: TGTGCCTGGTCTCCCGGGACAGAAAATTCACCCCTCCACTTT. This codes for CAWSPGTENSPLHF.

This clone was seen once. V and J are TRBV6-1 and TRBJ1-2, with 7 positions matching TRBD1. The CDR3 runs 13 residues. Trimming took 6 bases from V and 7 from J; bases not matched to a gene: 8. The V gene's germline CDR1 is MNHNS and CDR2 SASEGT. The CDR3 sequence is CASREQGIGGYTF. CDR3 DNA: TGTGCCAGCAGAGAACAGGGGATTGGTGGCTACACCTTC.

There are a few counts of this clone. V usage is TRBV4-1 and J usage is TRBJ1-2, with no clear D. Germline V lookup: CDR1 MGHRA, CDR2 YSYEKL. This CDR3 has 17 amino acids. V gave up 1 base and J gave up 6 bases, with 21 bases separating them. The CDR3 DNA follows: TGCGCCAGCAGCCAAGTGGATATGGGCCTTATTAGTGATGGCTACACCTTC. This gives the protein CASSQVDMGLISDGYTF.

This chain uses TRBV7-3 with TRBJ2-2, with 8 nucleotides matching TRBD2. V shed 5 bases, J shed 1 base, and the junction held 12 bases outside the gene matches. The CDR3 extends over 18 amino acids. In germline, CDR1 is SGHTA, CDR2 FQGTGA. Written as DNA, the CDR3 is TGTGCCAGCAGCCCCTACCGGAGCGGGAGCGTGAACACCGGGGAGCTGTTTTTT. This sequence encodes CASSPYRSGSVNTGELFF.

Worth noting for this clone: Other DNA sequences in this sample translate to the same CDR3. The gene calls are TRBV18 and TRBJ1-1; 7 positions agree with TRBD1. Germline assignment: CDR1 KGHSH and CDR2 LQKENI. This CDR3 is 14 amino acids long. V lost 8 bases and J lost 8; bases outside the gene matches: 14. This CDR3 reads CASQFTDRVGEAFF. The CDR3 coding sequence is TGTGCCAGCCAATTTACCGACAGGGTAGGAGAAGCTTTCTTT. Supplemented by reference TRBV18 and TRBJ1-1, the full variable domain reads NAGVMQNPRHLVRRRGQEARLRCSPMKGHSHVYWYRQLPEEGLKFMVYLQKENIIDESGMPKERFSAEFPKEGPSILRIQQVVRGDSAAYFCASQFTDRVGEAFFGQGTRLTVV.

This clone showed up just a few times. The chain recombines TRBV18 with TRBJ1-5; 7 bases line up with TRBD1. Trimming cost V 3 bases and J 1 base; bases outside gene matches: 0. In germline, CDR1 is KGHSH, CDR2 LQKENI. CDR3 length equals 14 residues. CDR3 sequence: CASSPGQSNQPQHF. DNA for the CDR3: TGTGCCAGCTCACCGGGACAGAGCAATCAGCCCCAGCATTTT.

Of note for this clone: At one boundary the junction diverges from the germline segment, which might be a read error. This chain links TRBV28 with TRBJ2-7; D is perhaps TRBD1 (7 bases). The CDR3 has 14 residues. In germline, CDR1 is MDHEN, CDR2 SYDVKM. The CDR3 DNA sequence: TGCGCCAGCAGGCAACCAGGGGGGAGTTACGAGCAGTACTTC. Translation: CASRQPGGSYEQYF.

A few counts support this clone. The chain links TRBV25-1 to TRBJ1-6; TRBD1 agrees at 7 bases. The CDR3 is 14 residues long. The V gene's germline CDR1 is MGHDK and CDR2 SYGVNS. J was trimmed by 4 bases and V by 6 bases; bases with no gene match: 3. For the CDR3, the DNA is TGTGCCAGCAGCTTGACAGGGTATAATTCACCCCTCCACTTT. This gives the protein CASSLTGYNSPLHF. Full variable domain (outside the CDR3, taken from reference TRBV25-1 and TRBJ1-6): EADIYQTPRYLVIGTGKKITLECSQTMGHDKMYWYQQDPGMELHLIHYSYGVNSTEKGDLSSESTVSRIRTEHFPLTLESARPSHTSQYLCASSLTGYNSPLHFGNGTRLTVT.

CDR3 sequence reads: CASSVGRGPYEQYF. CDR3 sequence (DNA): TGTGCCAGCAGCGTAGGTAGGGGCCCCTACGAGCAGTACTTC. The rearrangement links TRBV9 to TRBJ2-5; D may be TRBD1 (5 bases). Gene TRBJ2-7 matches the end of the DNA better, so the J call may be wrong. The germline gives CDR1 SGDLS, CDR2 YYNGEE. This CDR3 spans 14 amino acids.